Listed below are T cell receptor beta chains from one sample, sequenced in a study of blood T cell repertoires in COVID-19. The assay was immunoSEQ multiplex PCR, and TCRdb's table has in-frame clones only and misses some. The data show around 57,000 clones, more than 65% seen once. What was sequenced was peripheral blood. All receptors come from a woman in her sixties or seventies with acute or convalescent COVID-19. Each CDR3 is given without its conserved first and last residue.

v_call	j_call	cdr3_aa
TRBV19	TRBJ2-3	ASSMGAGDTQY
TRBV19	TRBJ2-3	ASSTGEITDTQY
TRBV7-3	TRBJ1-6	ASSLSGGTQSPLH
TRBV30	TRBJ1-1	AWRELWGGTEAF
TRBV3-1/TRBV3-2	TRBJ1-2	ASSPGQGLNYGYT
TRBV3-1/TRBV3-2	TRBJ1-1	ASSPRDRGRRTEAF
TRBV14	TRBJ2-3	ASSQNPGTTSTDTQY
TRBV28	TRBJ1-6	ASSLGQINSPLH
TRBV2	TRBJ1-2	ASSGAAVSGYAYGYT
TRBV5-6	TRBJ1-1	ASSPRTGQGARAF
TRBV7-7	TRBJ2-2	ASSSGLNTGELF
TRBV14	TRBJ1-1	ASSQGPLGGRAF
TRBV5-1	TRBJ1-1	ASSTTTEAF
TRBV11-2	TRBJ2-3	ASSLEPRGRWTDTQY
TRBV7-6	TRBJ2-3	ASSSGTRSLGDTQY
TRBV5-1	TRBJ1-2	ASSLVDRRRGYT
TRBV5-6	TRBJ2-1	ASSSDRVGYNEQF
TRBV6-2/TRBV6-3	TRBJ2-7	ASSSRTGLSLLDEQY